This is a list of T cell receptor beta chains from one sample in a study of cytomegalovirus exposure and HLA in healthy donors. Profiled with immunoSEQ multiplex PCR; TCRdb holds only in-frame clones, not every one. The table includes under 150,000 clones, more than 65% detected once. Specimen: PBMCs. Receptors originate from a man over 45 in good health and CMV-seronegative. Each CDR3 is given with its conserved first and last residue. The order of the fields is clone size, J gene, V gene, D gene, CDR3 protein, CDR3 DNA. The D gene is left open where the match is weak. Clone size is not always given. Where it is, it says once, few, many or a class for expanded clones.

. | TRBJ2-7 | TRBV19 | . | CASSMAGVGGSYEQYF | TGTGCCAGTAGTATGGCTGGGGTCGGAGGGTCCTACGAGCAGTACTTC
once | TRBJ1-1 | TRBV7-9 | . | CASSLGQGANTEAFF | TGTGCCAGCAGCTTAGGTCAGGGCGCGAACACTGAAGCTTTCTTT
. | TRBJ2-1 | TRBV6-6 | TRBD2 | CASTPGGGQQFF | TGTGCCAGCACCCCCGGCGGGGGGCAACAGTTCTTC
few | TRBJ1-1 | TRBV19 | . | CASSMGRGRENTEAFF | TGTGCCAGTAGTATGGGGAGGGGGAGAGAGAACACTGAAGCTTTCTTT
once | TRBJ2-3 | TRBV18 | TRBD2 | CASSPLAGSTDTQYF | TGTGCCAGCTCACCACTAGCGGGGAGCACAGATACGCAGTATTTT
few | TRBJ1-1 | TRBV7-6 | . | CASSPGLGKRGYTEAFF | TGTGCCAGCAGCCCCGGTCTCGGGAAACGAGGGTACACTGAAGCTTTCTTT
. | TRBJ2-1 | TRBV9 | TRBD2 | CASSSGGSYNEQFF | TGTGCCAGCAGCAGCGGGGGCTCCTACAATGAGCAGTTCTTC
. | TRBJ1-2 | TRBV5-4 | TRBD1 | CASSMGGTGRTYGYTF | TGTGCCAGCAGCATGGGGGGGACAGGGCGGACCTATGGCTACACCTTC
. | TRBJ1-1 | TRBV7-3 | TRBD1 | CASSSTGDGAEAFF | TGTGCCAGCAGCTCTACAGGGGACGGAGCTGAAGCTTTCTTT
. | TRBJ1-2 | TRBV6-6 | . | CASSLGANYGYTF | TGTGCCAGCAGCCTCGGGGCTAACTATGGCTACACCTTC
. | TRBJ2-5 | TRBV5-4 | TRBD2 | CASSLGSGAFQETQYF | TGTGCCAGCAGCTTGGGTAGCGGGGCTTTCCAAGAGACCCAGTACTTC
. | TRBJ1-4 | TRBV15 | TRBD1 | CATSRPPGTDEKLFF | TGTGCCACCAGCAGACCCCCGGGGACAGATGAAAAACTGTTTTTT
. | TRBJ2-7 | TRBV19 | TRBD1 | CASSTRTGDEQYF | TGTGCCAGTAGTACCAGGACAGGGGACGAGCAGTACTTC
. | TRBJ1-6 | TRBV2 | TRBD1 | CASSDGTGGFRSPLHF | TGTGCCAGCAGTGATGGGACAGGGGGCTTTAGGTCACCCCTCCACTTT
. | TRBJ2-1 | TRBV29-1 | TRBD1 | CSGEQGADYNEQFF | TGCAGCGGGGAGCAGGGGGCTGACTACAATGAGCAGTTCTTC
once | TRBJ1-3 | TRBV7-6 | . | CASSRGPGYSGNTIYF | TGTGCCAGCAGCCGCGGTCCGGGGTATTCTGGAAACACCATATATTTT